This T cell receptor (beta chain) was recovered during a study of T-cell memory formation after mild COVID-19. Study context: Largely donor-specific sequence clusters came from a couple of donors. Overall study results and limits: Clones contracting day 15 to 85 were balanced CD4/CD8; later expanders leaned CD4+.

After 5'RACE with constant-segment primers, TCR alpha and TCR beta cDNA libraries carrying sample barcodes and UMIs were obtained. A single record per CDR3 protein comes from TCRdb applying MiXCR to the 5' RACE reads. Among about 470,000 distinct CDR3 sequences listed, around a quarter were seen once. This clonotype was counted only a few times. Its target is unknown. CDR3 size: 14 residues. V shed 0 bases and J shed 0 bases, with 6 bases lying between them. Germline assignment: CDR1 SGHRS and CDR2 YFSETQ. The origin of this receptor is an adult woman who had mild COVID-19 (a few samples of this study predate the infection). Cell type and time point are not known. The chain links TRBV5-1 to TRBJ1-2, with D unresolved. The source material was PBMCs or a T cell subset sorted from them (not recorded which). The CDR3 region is CASSLGDANYGYTF. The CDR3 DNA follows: TGCGCCAGCAGCTTGGGCGACGCTAACTATGGCTACACCTTC.